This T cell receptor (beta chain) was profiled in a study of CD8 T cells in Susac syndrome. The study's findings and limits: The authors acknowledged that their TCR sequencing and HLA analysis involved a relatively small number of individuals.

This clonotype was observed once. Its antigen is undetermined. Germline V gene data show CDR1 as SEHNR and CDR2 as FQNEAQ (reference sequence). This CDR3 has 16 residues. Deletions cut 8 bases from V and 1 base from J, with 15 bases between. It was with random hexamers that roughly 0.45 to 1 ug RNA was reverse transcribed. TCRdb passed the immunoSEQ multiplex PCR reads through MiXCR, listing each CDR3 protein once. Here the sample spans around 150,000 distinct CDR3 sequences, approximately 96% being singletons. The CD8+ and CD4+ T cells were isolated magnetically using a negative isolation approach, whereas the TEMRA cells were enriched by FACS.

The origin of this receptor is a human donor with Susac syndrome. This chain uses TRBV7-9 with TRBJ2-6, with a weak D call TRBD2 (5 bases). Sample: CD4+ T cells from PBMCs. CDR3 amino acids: CASPGILFSGANVLTF. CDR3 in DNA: TGTGCCAGCCCGGGGATACTCTTTTCTGGGGCCAACGTCCTGACTTTC.